A selection of T cell receptor beta chains follows, all from one sample in a study of regulatory T cells in long-lasting Graves disease. One entry per CDR3 protein, called by TCRdb with MiXCR from the multiplex PCR reads. The sample contains 600,000 to 850,000 distinct CDR3 sequences, 25% to 35% of which appear only once. The sequences come from peripheral blood mononuclear cells (PBMCs), collected when the disease was refractory, from a patient treated with antithyroid drugs. These TCRs come from a female donor with Graves disease. The CDR3 runs from the conserved cysteine through the conserved F or W. A D gene is named only where the DNA matches it firmly. Size values are once, few and many counts, or a class for expanded clones, and some rows have none.

v_call: TRBV2; clone_size: -; d_call: -; j_call: TRBJ2-3; cdr3_nt: TGTGCCAGCAAGGCGGAGGGGGGCACAGATACGCAGTATTTT; cdr3_aa: CASKAEGGTDTQYF
v_call: TRBV19; clone_size: -; d_call: -; j_call: TRBJ2-2; cdr3_nt: TGTGCCAGTAGTGTCGTAGACGCCGGGGAGCTGTTTTTT; cdr3_aa: CASSVVDAGELFF
v_call: TRBV20-1; clone_size: many; d_call: -; j_call: TRBJ2-7; cdr3_nt: TGCAGTGCTAGAGGACTATCCTACGAGCAGTACTTC; cdr3_aa: CSARGLSYEQYF
v_call: TRBV11-2; clone_size: many; d_call: -; j_call: TRBJ1-2; cdr3_nt: TGTGCCAGCAGCTTAGGGGCCAGGGCCACCTATGGCTACACCTTC; cdr3_aa: CASSLGARATYGYTF
v_call: TRBV20-1; clone_size: few; d_call: -; j_call: TRBJ1-4; cdr3_nt: TGCAGTGCTAGTCCCGCCTCGGGGCGGGATGAAAAACTGTTTTTT; cdr3_aa: CSASPASGRDEKLFF
v_call: TRBV11-2; clone_size: few; d_call: TRBD2; j_call: TRBJ2-5; cdr3_nt: TGTGCCAGCAGCCTTCTCGGCGGGAGCCAAGAGACCCAGTACTTC; cdr3_aa: CASSLLGGSQETQYF
v_call: TRBV29-1; clone_size: once; d_call: TRBD1; j_call: TRBJ1-1; cdr3_nt: TGCAGCGTAGCCCGGGACAGGGTATCCGGAGCTTTCTTT; cdr3_aa: CSVARDRVSGAFF
v_call: TRBV20-1; clone_size: few; d_call: TRBD1; j_call: TRBJ1-4; cdr3_nt: TGCAGTGCCCGACCGACAGGGGGCACTAATGAAAAACTGTTTTTT; cdr3_aa: CSARPTGGTNEKLFF
v_call: TRBV11-2; clone_size: few; d_call: -; j_call: TRBJ1-1; cdr3_nt: TGTGCCAGCAGCTTAGCCGGGGGGGCGTCCACTGAAGCTTTCTTT; cdr3_aa: CASSLAGGASTEAFF
v_call: TRBV29-1; clone_size: -; d_call: -; j_call: TRBJ2-5; cdr3_nt: TGCAGCGTGTGGGACTTGGAAGAGACCCAGTACTTC; cdr3_aa: CSVWDLEETQYF
v_call: TRBV5-4; clone_size: -; d_call: -; j_call: TRBJ2-3; cdr3_nt: TGTGCCAGCAGCTTGCTGGGCGAGTACACAGATACGCAGTATTTT; cdr3_aa: CASSLLGEYTDTQYF
v_call: TRBV20-1; clone_size: few; d_call: -; j_call: TRBJ2-7; cdr3_nt: TGCAGTGCTCAGATGCCCGGGGGCGGTTACGAGCAGTACTTC; cdr3_aa: CSAQMPGGGYEQYF
v_call: TRBV9; clone_size: -; d_call: -; j_call: TRBJ1-1; cdr3_nt: TGTGCCAGCAGCGTAGGTGTGGAAGGGAACACTGAAGCTTTCTTT; cdr3_aa: CASSVGVEGNTEAFF
v_call: TRBV27; clone_size: -; d_call: -; j_call: TRBJ1-1; cdr3_nt: TGTGCCAGCAGTCTGATAGCCTGGACTGAAGCTTTCTTT; cdr3_aa: CASSLIAWTEAFF
v_call: TRBV30; clone_size: -; d_call: TRBD1; j_call: TRBJ1-2; cdr3_nt: TGTGCCTGGAGTACAGGGACAGGGGCGGGCTACACCTTC; cdr3_aa: CAWSTGTGAGYTF
v_call: TRBV12-3/TRBV12-4; clone_size: many; d_call: -; j_call: TRBJ1-5; cdr3_nt: TGTGCCAGCAGCTGGATACCGGGACGGAGATATAGCAATCAGCCCCAGCATTTT; cdr3_aa: CASSWIPGRRYSNQPQHF
v_call: TRBV27; clone_size: -; d_call: -; j_call: TRBJ1-5; cdr3_nt: TGTGCCAGCCCCCCCCCAGGGTTCAATCAGCCCCAGCATTTT; cdr3_aa: CASPPPGFNQPQHF
v_call: TRBV28; clone_size: many; d_call: TRBD1; j_call: TRBJ1-1; cdr3_nt: TGTGCCAGCAGTCCGGACAGGGTGGAAGCTTTCTTT; cdr3_aa: CASSPDRVEAFF
v_call: TRBV6-9; clone_size: -; d_call: TRBD1; j_call: TRBJ2-2; cdr3_nt: TGTGCCAGCAGTTCCCCCTCGGGGAAGGGACAGGGGCTTCACGGGGAGCTGTTTTTT; cdr3_aa: CASSSPSGKGQGLHGELFF
v_call: TRBV29-1; clone_size: few; d_call: TRBD1; j_call: TRBJ1-5; cdr3_nt: TGCAGCGTCGGGACAGGTAATCAGCCCCAGCATTTT; cdr3_aa: CSVGTGNQPQHF
v_call: TRBV27; clone_size: few; d_call: -; j_call: TRBJ1-5; cdr3_nt: TGTGCCAGCAGGCAGACTCCCCAAGGCCAGCCCCAGCATTTT; cdr3_aa: CASRQTPQGQPQHF
v_call: TRBV18; clone_size: few; d_call: -; j_call: TRBJ1-2; cdr3_nt: TGTGCCAGCTCACCACCGGCACGGGCCTATGGCTACACCTTC; cdr3_aa: CASSPPARAYGYTF
v_call: TRBV5-1; clone_size: few; d_call: -; j_call: TRBJ1-2; cdr3_nt: TGCGCCAGCAGCTTGGGAGATATCGGCGACTATGGCTACACCTTC; cdr3_aa: CASSLGDIGDYGYTF
v_call: TRBV9; clone_size: -; d_call: TRBD1; j_call: TRBJ2-6; cdr3_nt: TGTGCCAGCAGCGCGGCGGGACAGGTGCCTAAAGGGGCCAACGTCCTGACTTTC; cdr3_aa: CASSAAGQVPKGANVLTF
v_call: TRBV11-1; clone_size: few; d_call: -; j_call: TRBJ1-4; cdr3_nt: TGTGCCAGCAGCCTCGGGACCCAGACCGAAAAACTGTTTTTT; cdr3_aa: CASSLGTQTEKLFF
v_call: TRBV12-3/TRBV12-4; clone_size: many; d_call: TRBD1; j_call: TRBJ1-5; cdr3_nt: TGTGCCAGCAGTTCCAGGGGGCTCAATCAGCCCCAGCATTTT; cdr3_aa: CASSSRGLNQPQHF
v_call: TRBV24-1; clone_size: few; d_call: -; j_call: TRBJ1-1; cdr3_nt: TGTGCCACCAGTGATGTAGGACAGAAGAACACTGAAGCTTTCTTT; cdr3_aa: CATSDVGQKNTEAFF
v_call: TRBV19; clone_size: few; d_call: -; j_call: TRBJ1-5; cdr3_nt: TGTGCCAGTAGTACTTCAGATCAGCCCCAGCATTTT; cdr3_aa: CASSTSDQPQHF
v_call: TRBV12-5; clone_size: -; d_call: -; j_call: TRBJ1-1; cdr3_nt: TGTGCTAGGGGTGTAAGGGGATTTGGCACTGAAGCTTTCTTT; cdr3_aa: CARGVRGFGTEAFF
v_call: TRBV6-1; clone_size: few; d_call: -; j_call: TRBJ1-3; cdr3_nt: TGTGCCAGCAGTGGGTCATCAAGCTCTGGAAACACCATATATTTT; cdr3_aa: CASSGSSSSGNTIYF
v_call: TRBV5-6; clone_size: few; d_call: TRBD1; j_call: TRBJ1-2; cdr3_nt: TGTGCCAGCAGCTTACGACAGGGAGCCCTAGGCTACACCTTC; cdr3_aa: CASSLRQGALGYTF
v_call: TRBV12-3/TRBV12-4; clone_size: many; d_call: -; j_call: TRBJ1-2; cdr3_nt: TGTGCCAGCAGTCCCACAGAGGGGTTCTATGGCTACACCTTC; cdr3_aa: CASSPTEGFYGYTF
v_call: TRBV6-2/TRBV6-3; clone_size: many; d_call: TRBD2; j_call: TRBJ2-7; cdr3_nt: TGTGCCAGCAGTTACGGCCGGCCTAGCGGGTCCTACGAGCAGTACTTC; cdr3_aa: CASSYGRPSGSYEQYF
v_call: TRBV30; clone_size: -; d_call: TRBD2; j_call: TRBJ2-7; cdr3_nt: TGTGCCTGGACTAGCGGCTCCCACGAGCAGTACTTC; cdr3_aa: CAWTSGSHEQYF
v_call: TRBV15; clone_size: few; d_call: TRBD2; j_call: TRBJ2-5; cdr3_nt: TGTGCCACCAGCAGAGGGACTAGCGGGATTCAAGAGACCCAGTACTTC; cdr3_aa: CATSRGTSGIQETQYF
v_call: TRBV6-1; clone_size: many; d_call: TRBD1; j_call: TRBJ1-1; cdr3_nt: TGTGCCAGCAGTCGACCTGGGACAGGGGGCACTGAAGCTTTCTTT; cdr3_aa: CASSRPGTGGTEAFF
v_call: TRBV5-1; clone_size: -; d_call: -; j_call: TRBJ1-3; cdr3_nt: TGCGCCAGCAGCTTGGGGTTAGAGGGAAACACCATATATTTT; cdr3_aa: CASSLGLEGNTIYF
v_call: TRBV10-3; clone_size: many; d_call: -; j_call: TRBJ1-2; cdr3_nt: TGTGCCATCAGTAACCGGGACGCATCCTCCTATGGCTACACCTTC; cdr3_aa: CAISNRDASSYGYTF
v_call: TRBV6-5; clone_size: many; d_call: -; j_call: TRBJ1-2; cdr3_nt: TGTGCCAGCAGTTACTCGGGGGTAGACTATGGCTACACCTTC; cdr3_aa: CASSYSGVDYGYTF
v_call: TRBV3-1; clone_size: -; d_call: -; j_call: TRBJ2-7; cdr3_nt: TGTGCCAGCAGCCAAGATATACGGGCAGGATCCTACGAGCAGTACTTC; cdr3_aa: CASSQDIRAGSYEQYF